The rows below give T cell receptor beta chains drawn from one sample of a study of shared clonotypes between healthy human individuals. TCRdb keeps only in-frame clones here, not all; method: immunoSEQ multiplex PCR. This repertoire shows millions of clones, around 93% found once; its top ten account for about 1.5%. The sequencing sample was made of naive CD8+ T cells from PBMCs. These receptor sequences come from a man aged 18 to 30 in good health. Some clones in this sample may be carry-over from other donors' samples. The CDR3 runs from the conserved cysteine through the conserved F or W. A D gene is named only where the DNA matches it firmly. Expanded clones get a size class; other rows say once, few or many, or leave the size out.

D | J | V | length | size | DNA | CDR3
TRBD2 | TRBJ2-7 | TRBV5-4 | 13 | NA | TGTGCCAGCAGCTCGGGAGGGTTTTACGAGCAGTACTTC | CASSSGGFYEQYF
NA | TRBJ2-1 | TRBV4-2 | 13 | few | TGTGCCAGCAGCCAGGTTGTAGATAATGAGCAGTTCTTC | CASSQVVDNEQFF
TRBD2 | TRBJ2-1 | TRBV27 | 16 | NA | TGTGCCAGCAGACGCCCGGGACTAGCTCCCTACAATGAGCAGTTCTTC | CASRRPGLAPYNEQFF
NA | TRBJ2-3 | TRBV28 | 14 | NA | TGTGCCAGCAGTTTCCAGGGGTGGACAGATACGCAGTATTTT | CASSFQGWTDTQYF
NA | TRBJ1-5 | TRBV7-2 | 17 | NA | TGTGCCAGCACCCGATTCCCTCGGGCCGATAGCAATCAGCCCCAGCATTTT | CASTRFPRADSNQPQHF
NA | TRBJ2-3 | TRBV9 | 15 | NA | TGTGCCAGCAGCGTGGGGTCAGGGGGCACAGATACGCAGTATTTT | CASSVGSGGTDTQYF
TRBD1 | TRBJ1-1 | TRBV29-1 | 12 | few | TGCAGCGTTGGGGACAGGGTCACTGAAGCTTTCTTT | CSVGDRVTEAFF
NA | TRBJ2-7 | TRBV18 | 13 | few | TGTGCCAGCTCATCGGGGACGCCCCTCGAGCAGTACTTC | CASSSGTPLEQYF
NA | TRBJ2-5 | TRBV7-9 | 15 | NA | TGTGCCAGCAGCTCCCGGGGTAGCGCTCAAGAGACCCAGTACTTC | CASSSRGSAQETQYF
NA | TRBJ2-7 | TRBV9 | 12 | NA | TGTGCCAGCAGCGCACCTGCCCACGAGCAGTACTTC | CASSAPAHEQYF
NA | TRBJ2-5 | TRBV28 | 13 | NA | TGTGCCAGCAAAGGTGGGCAGCAAGAGACCCAGTACTTC | CASKGGQQETQYF
TRBD2 | TRBJ2-1 | TRBV27 | 17 | NA | TGTGCCAGCAGTGAACTAGCGGGAGTAGGATCCTACAATGAGCAGTTCTTC | CASSELAGVGSYNEQFF
NA | TRBJ2-1 | TRBV9 | 17 | NA | TGTGCCAGCAGCGTAGTTGCAGGATCTAACTCCTACAATGAGCAGTTCTTC | CASSVVAGSNSYNEQFF
TRBD2 | TRBJ2-1 | TRBV4-2 | 21 | NA | TGTGCCAGCAGCCAAGATCAAGCGCAGGTCGGGGGAGGGAGCTCCTACAATGAGCAGTTCTTC | CASSQDQAQVGGGSSYNEQFF